Shown below are 3 T cell receptor beta chains from a single sample sequenced in a study of shared clonotypes between healthy human individuals (dated by TCRdb to about 2020). The library was prepared using the immunoSEQ multiplex PCR assay. TCRdb stores this immuneACCESS table with in-frame sequences only. Part of the clones is absent; in the studies checked, under half of the shortfall reflects unresolved V genes, and no reason is known for the rest. The sample table shows about half a million clones, and approximately 78% are seen once. The ten largest clonotypes hold 12% of the sample. Material: PBMCs. The receptors were sampled from a woman aged 40 to 50 in good health. Some clones in this sample may be carry-over from other donors' samples.

The rearrangement joins TRBV28 to TRBJ1-1, with D unresolved. V dropped 6 bases and J dropped 0 bases, with 11 bases sitting between them. Germline-derived CDR1 and CDR2 are MDHEN and SYDVKM. The CDR3 is 14 amino acids. CDR3 region: CASSNFGMNTEAFF. The CDR3 region has the DNA TGTGCCAGCAGCAATTTTGGAATGAACACTGAAGCTTTCTTT.

In the case of this clone: Other DNA sequences in this sample translate to the same CDR3. The V call is TRBV15, the J call TRBJ2-7; weak D call: TRBD2 (6 bases). CDR3 size: 15 residues. Germline-derived CDR1 and CDR2 are LNHNV and YYDKDF (reference sequence). V was cut by 0 bases and J by 3 bases, with 12 bases left in between. The CDR3 nucleotides are TGTGCCACCAGCAGAGATCGCGGGACGGGCTACGAGCAGTACTTC. This gives the protein CATSRDRGTGYEQYF.

This clone was recorded at least ten times. One junction end does not reproduce the germline sequence, and a read error may be involved. The rearrangement joins TRBV7-7 to TRBJ2-2; possibly TRBD1 for D (5 bases). The CDR3 length is 12 residues. CDR1 is SSHAT, CDR2 FNYEAQ, per germline (reference sequence). CDR3 in amino acids: CASSLGAGELFF. The CDR3 bases are TGTGCTAGCAGCTTAGGGGCCGGGGAGCTGTTTTTT. The full variable domain, rest sourced from reference TRBV7-7 and TRBJ2-2, is GAGVSQSPRYKVTKRGQDVTLRCDPISSHATLYWYQQALGQGPEFLTYFNYEAQPDKSGLPSDRFSAERPEGSISTLTIQRTEQRDSAMYRCASSLGAGELFFGEGSRLTVL.